This T cell receptor (beta chain) was sequenced during a study of shared clonotypes between healthy human individuals. In germline, CDR1 is MDHEN, CDR2 SYDVKM. The CDR3 runs 17 residues. With V trimmed by 8 bases and J by 0 bases, 13 bases remained unmatched. Execution of the assay was at deep level. In the study's own analysis: Because ImmunoSEQ provided only junction sequences with no quality scores, the filtering differed. Profiled with immunoSEQ multiplex PCR; TCRdb holds only in-frame clones, not every one. That table is the source of V, J and clone size, and D and trimming were worked out from the DNA. Of about 2.4 million clones listed, under 95% are singletons.

The clonotype was recovered from a man between 18 and 29 years old in good health. Some clones in this sample may be carry-over from other donors' samples. The rearrangement joins TRBV28 to TRBJ2-1, with 7 bases matching TRBD1. Sample: naive CD4+ T cells from PBMCs. Noted subset: CD45RA+ positively selected. The CDR3, as DNA: TGTGCCAGCGTTATCGGGGACAGTAAGAGCTCCTACAATGAGCAGTTCTTC. This codes for CASVIGDSKSSYNEQFF.